These 13 T cell receptor beta chains came from one sample sequenced in a study of shared clonotypes between healthy human individuals. The assay was immunoSEQ multiplex PCR, and TCRdb's table has in-frame clones only and misses some. The sample holds approximately 460,000 clones, 60% to 80% seen once. Sequenced input: PBMCs. The receptor source for this set is a middle-aged woman in good health. Some clones in this sample may be carry-over from other donors' samples.

This clone was detected many times. J is TRBJ2-7 and V is TRBV30; D gene uncertain. Trimming left V 3 bases short and J 2 bases short, with 14 bases between. The length of the CDR3 is 14 residues. The germline gives CDR1 GTSNPN, CDR2 SVGIG (reference sequence). In DNA, the CDR3 is TGTGCCTGGAGCTTTCGCCCGGTCCCCTACGAGCAGTACTTC. Translated: CAWSFRPVPYEQYF.

This CDR3 is CAWARLAGNTGELFF. CDR3 coding DNA: TGTGCCTGGGCCCGACTAGCGGGAAACACCGGGGAGCTGTTTTTT. The chain carries TRBV30 and TRBJ2-2; 11 bases line up with TRBD2. V was pared by 5 bases and J by 2 bases, with 4 bases of the junction left unmatched. This CDR3 contains 15 residues. Germline V CDR1 and CDR2: GTSNPN, SVGIG (reference sequence).

The chain couples TRBV28 to TRBJ1-2, with 8 nucleotides matching TRBD1. J was trimmed by 12 bases and V by 6 bases; bases with no gene match: 9. The CDR3 is 12 amino acids. Germline V gene lookup returns CDR1 MDHEN and CDR2 SYDVKM. The DNA for the CDR3 is TGTGCCAGCAGCTCCCCGGGACAGGCAAACACCTTC. Residues: CASSSPGQANTF.

The table lists this clone with a count of one. The rearrangement uses TRBV5-1 and TRBJ2-5; no reliable D call. Per the germline V gene, CDR1 is SGHRS and CDR2 is YFSETQ. The CDR3 is 13 residues long. The V end lost 0 bases, the J end lost 6 bases, and 9 bases lay between the germline ends. As DNA, the CDR3 is TGCGCCAGCAGCTTGGACAGCCTCAAGACCCAGTACTTC. Translated, it gives CASSLDSLKTQYF.

Comment on this clone: A far larger clone is only one base removed, so a read error is likely. Other nucleotide sequences in the sample specify the same CDR3. The chain has TRBV9 and TRBJ2-3; D not resolved. The CDR3 length is 12 residues. CDR1 and CDR2 from the germline V gene are SGDLS and YYNGEE. V was shortened by 5 bases and J by 6 bases, with 10 bases between the two germline ends. CDR3 region: CASSGLGDTQYF. The CDR3 DNA reads TGTGCCAGCAGTGGTTTGGGTGATACGCAGTATTTT.

This clone has just a few counts. The V call is TRBV19, the J call TRBJ1-2, with TRBD1 matching 9 bases. Germline loops: CDR1 LNHDA, CDR2 SQIVND (reference sequence). The junction had 2 bases not matched to a gene; V was cut back by 5 bases and J by 4 bases. This CDR3 is 13 amino acids long. CDR3 nucleotides: TGTGCCAGTAGTCCGGACAGGGGCTATGGCTACACCTTC. Translating gives CASSPDRGYGYTF.

This clone was detected only a few times. This likely stems from a read error, as it lies one base from a far larger clone. The V and J genes are TRBV4-3 and TRBJ2-5, with 13 positions matching TRBD2. CDR3 length: 18 residues. From germline, CDR1 is LGHNA and CDR2 YSLEER. V was clipped by 3 bases and J by 3 bases; unmatched bases: 10. The CDR3 sequence is CASSQAGLAGLGEETQYF. CDR3 DNA sequence: TGCGCCAGCAGCCAGGCGGGACTAGCGGGGCTTGGCGAAGAGACCCAGTACTTC.

Details on this clone: A single base is all that separates this from a far larger clone, so a read error is likely. The chain is built from TRBV5-1 and TRBJ1-2, with D perhaps matching TRBD1 (6 bases). V lost 5 bases and J 8 bases, leaving 22 bases between the germline ends. Looked up from germline, CDR1 is SGHRS and CDR2 is YFSETQ. CDR3 length: 15 amino acids. Written as DNA, the CDR3 is TGCGCCAGCAGTCCGTTGAGCGCAGGGGTTTACGGCTACACCTTC. Protein: CASSPLSAGVYGYTF.

As to this clone: Since a far larger clone is one base different, this is likely a read error. V is TRBV6-1 and J is TRBJ2-7; 7 bases fit TRBD2. This CDR3 spans 16 amino acids. Per germline, CDR1 MNHNS and CDR2 SASEGT. The CDR3 region is CAISESSYGGSSEQYF. In DNA form, the CDR3 reads TGTGCCATCAGTGAGTCGAGTTATGGCGGGAGTTCTGAGCAGTACTTC.

The chain uses TRBV7-8 and TRBJ2-5; TRBD1 matches 9 bases. The CDR3 totals 16 residues. V lost 6 bases and J lost 4; bases outside the gene matches: 12. The V gene's germline CDR1 is SGHVS and CDR2 FQNEAQ. Here the CDR3 reads CASSTGGDRVRETQYF. As DNA, the CDR3 is TGTGCCAGCAGTACGGGCGGGGACAGGGTGCGAGAGACCCAGTACTTC.

J is TRBJ1-1 and V is TRBV7-9; a weak D match, TRBD1 (6 bases). V was trimmed by 1 base and J by 11 bases, leaving 8 bases between them. This CDR3 contains 11 residues. CDR1 is SEHNR, CDR2 FQNEAQ, per germline (reference sequence). The CDR3, as DNA: TGTGCCAGCAGCTTAGAAAGGGGGGCTTTCTTT. Amino acids: CASSLERGAFF.

This clone was seen more than once but under ten times. The V call is TRBV6-5, the J call TRBJ1-2; D is unclear. The CDR3 is 12 residues long. Germline V CDR1 and CDR2: MNHEY, SVGAGI. Between the trimmed V and J ends, which lost 7 bases and 5 bases, there was a span of 11 bases. As DNA, the CDR3 is TGTGCCAGCAAACAGTTGGGATATGGCTACACCTTC. Translating it yields CASKQLGYGYTF.

The chain joins TRBV28 to TRBJ2-7; 9 bases are a match to TRBD1. Unmatched junction bases numbered 14, after V lost 6 bases and J lost 5 bases. Germline V gene data show CDR1 as MDHEN and CDR2 as SYDVKM. CDR3 length equals 16 residues. The CDR3 here is CASSSQGTGFLDEQYF. In nucleotides, the CDR3 is TGTGCCAGCAGCTCACAAGGGACAGGGTTTTTGGACGAGCAGTACTTC. Full variable domain (missing parts from reference TRBV28 and TRBJ2-7): DVKVTQSSRYLVKRTGEKVFLECVQDMDHENMFWYRQDPGLGLRLIYFSYDVKMKEKGDIPEGYSVSREKKERFSLILESASTNQTSMYLCASSSQGTGFLDEQYFGPGTRLTVT.